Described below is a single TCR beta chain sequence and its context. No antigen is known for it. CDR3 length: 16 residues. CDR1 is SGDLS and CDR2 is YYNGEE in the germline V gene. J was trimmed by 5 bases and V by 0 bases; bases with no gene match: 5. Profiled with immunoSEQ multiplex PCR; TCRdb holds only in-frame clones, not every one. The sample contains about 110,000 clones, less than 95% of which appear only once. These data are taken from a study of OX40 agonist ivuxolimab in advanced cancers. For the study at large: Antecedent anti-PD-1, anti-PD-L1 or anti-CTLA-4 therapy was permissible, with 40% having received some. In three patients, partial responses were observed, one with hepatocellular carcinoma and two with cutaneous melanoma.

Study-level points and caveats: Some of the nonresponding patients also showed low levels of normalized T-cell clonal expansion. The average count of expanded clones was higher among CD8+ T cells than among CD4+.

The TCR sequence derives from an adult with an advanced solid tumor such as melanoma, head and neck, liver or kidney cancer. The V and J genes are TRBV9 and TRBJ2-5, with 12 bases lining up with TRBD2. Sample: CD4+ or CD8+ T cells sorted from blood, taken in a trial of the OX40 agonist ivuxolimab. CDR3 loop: CASSVALLAGGETQYF. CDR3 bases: TGTGCCAGCAGCGTAGCTCTCCTAGCGGGGGGGGAGACCCAGTACTTC.